The rows below give T cell receptor beta chains drawn from one sample of a study of T-cell memory formation after mild COVID-19. TCRdb re-called the 5' RACE reads with MiXCR, one entry per CDR3 protein. The sample holds 300,000 or so distinct CDR3 sequences, around 16% seen once. Sequenced material: PBMCs or a T cell subset sorted from them (not recorded which). Every receptor here comes from a man aged 18-30 years who had mild COVID-19 (a few samples of this study predate the infection). Cell type and time point are not known. CDR3s include the opening cysteine and the closing phenylalanine or tryptophan. D genes are given only for firm matches. The size field is filled for only some rows; it gives once, few, many or a size class.

j_call v_call clone_size d_call cdr3_nt cdr3_aa
TRBJ2-3 TRBV7-2 - - TGTGCCAGCAGCTCGTTCGGCACAGATACGCAGTATTTT CASSSFGTDTQYF
TRBJ2-7 TRBV5-1 - - TGCGCCAGCACCACTAATTCGGGGTCCTACGAGCAGTACTTC CASTTNSGSYEQYF
TRBJ1-5 TRBV4-1 - - TGCGCCAGCAGCCAAGGGTTAGGGGCAGGTAAGCAGCCCCAGCATTTT CASSQGLGAGKQPQHF
TRBJ1-2 TRBV7-9 many - TGTGCCAGCAGCTTGGTCGGGAACTATGGCTACACCTTC CASSLVGNYGYTF
TRBJ2-7 TRBV7-2 - - TGTGCCAGCAGCTTCCGACGCCTCGGAGGCGACGAGCAGTACTTC CASSFRRLGGDEQYF
TRBJ2-2 TRBV5-6 - - TGTGCCAGCAGCTTTACACAGAGGGACGGGGAGCTGTTTTTT CASSFTQRDGELFF
TRBJ1-1 TRBV6-2/TRBV6-3 few TRBD1 TGTGCCAGCAGACCCGACAGGGACACTGAAGCTTTCTTT CASRPDRDTEAFF
TRBJ2-5 TRBV27 few - TGTGCCAGCAGTTTTTGGGGCGAGACCCAGTACTTC CASSFWGETQYF
TRBJ2-2 TRBV7-3 - - TGTGCCAGCAGCCCCAGGGGGGGATCGAACACCGGGGAGCTGTTTTTT CASSPRGGSNTGELFF
TRBJ2-4 TRBV7-2 many - TGTGCCAGCAGCTTAGCGAGCCAGGGCGCCAAAAACATTCAGTACTTC CASSLASQGAKNIQYF
TRBJ2-1 TRBV20-1 - - TGCAGTGCTCCTACCGGGGGTGGTGAGCAGTTCTTC CSAPTGGGEQFF
TRBJ2-7 TRBV20-1 - - TGCAGTGCCCCCCCCCGGGGTTCCTACGAGCAGTACTTC CSAPPRGSYEQYF
TRBJ2-5 TRBV5-1 - - TGCGCCAGCAGCTATCCACAGGGAGGAGAGACCCAGTACTTC CASSYPQGGETQYF
TRBJ2-5 TRBV7-2 few - TGTGCCAGCAGCTTAGTCGGTGGTAACACCCCGCCGCCAGGAGAGACCCAGTACTTC CASSLVGGNTPPPGETQYF
TRBJ2-5 TRBV4-3 many - TGCGCCAGCAGCCAAGGCGATAAGGCGGCCCAAGAGACCCAGTACTTC CASSQGDKAAQETQYF
TRBJ2-1 TRBV7-2 few TRBD1 TGTGCCAGCAGCTTAGAAGGGACAGGGAACGAGCAGTTCTTC CASSLEGTGNEQFF
TRBJ1-2 TRBV4-3 - - TGCGCCAGCAGCCAAGATGGGGCAAGGTCTAACTATGGCTACACCTTC CASSQDGARSNYGYTF
TRBJ1-5 TRBV12-3/TRBV12-4 - - TGTGCCAGCAGTTTCCTACGGGATCAGCCCCAGCATTTT CASSFLRDQPQHF
TRBJ2-5 TRBV7-8 - - TGTGCCAGCAGCTTACGTGGGGTAGAGGCTCCGACCCAGTACTTC CASSLRGVEAPTQYF
TRBJ2-7 TRBV10-3 - TRBD2 TGTGCCATCAGCTGGAGACTAGCGCCGACCTACGAGCAGTACTTC CAISWRLAPTYEQYF
TRBJ2-5 TRBV7-9 - - TGTGCCAGCAGCTTAGGGGAGCCCCGAGAGACCCAGTACTTC CASSLGEPRETQYF
TRBJ2-5 TRBV12-3/TRBV12-4 - - TGTGCCAGCAGAGCTTCGACAGTCCCAGGTCACGAAGAGACCCAGTACTTC CASRASTVPGHEETQYF
TRBJ1-5 TRBV6-5 - TRBD1 TGTGCCAGCAGCAACCAGGGGGCAGGCAATCAGCCCCAGCATTTT CASSNQGAGNQPQHF
TRBJ1-1 TRBV7-2 many - TGTGCCAGCAGCCCCGGAGGGGCAGGCATGAACACTGAAGCTTTCTTT CASSPGGAGMNTEAFF
TRBJ2-2 TRBV5-4 few TRBD2 TGTGCCAGCAGCGTGGGACTAGCGGGGTCGAACACCGGGGAGCTGTTTTTT CASSVGLAGSNTGELFF
TRBJ1-1 TRBV29-1 many - TGCAGCGTCCAAGGACAGTTGAACACTGAAGCTTTCTTT CSVQGQLNTEAFF
TRBJ2-1 TRBV5-1 many TRBD2 TGCGCCAGCAGCGGACCGGGGGGTCTGGACAATGAGCAGTTCTTC CASSGPGGLDNEQFF
TRBJ2-5 TRBV4-3 many TRBD1 TGCGCCAGCAGCCAAGCCGGGACAGGGCCCGAGACCCAGTACTTC CASSQAGTGPETQYF